Listed below are T cell receptor beta chains from one sample, sequenced in a study of cytomegalovirus exposure and HLA in healthy donors. The protocol was immunoSEQ multiplex PCR, while the TCRdb copy is restricted to in-frame clones and leaves out a portion. This table has around 70,000 clones, roughly 80% appearing once. Sequenced material: PBMCs. These receptor sequences come from a girl aged 10 to 17 in good health and CMV-seropositive. Both conserved end residues are part of each CDR3. D genes are given only for firm matches. For some rows the clone size is stated as once, few or many, or as a class when expanded; others skip it.

j_gene	v_gene	abundance	d_gene	CDR3aa	CDR3nt
TRBJ1-1	TRBV28	-	-	CASRPLGDGTEAFF	TGTGCCAGCAGACCTCTAGGGGATGGCACTGAAGCTTTCTTT
TRBJ1-4	TRBV5-1	once	TRBD1	CASSYGTGNEKLFF	TGCGCCAGCAGCTACGGGACAGGGAATGAAAAACTGTTTTTT
TRBJ2-3	TRBV5-1	-	-	CASSLGGPDTQYF	TGCGCCAGCAGCTTGGGGGGGCCTGATACGCAGTATTTT
TRBJ2-5	TRBV19	-	-	CASSMRIEETQYF	TGTGCCAGTAGTATGAGAATAGAAGAGACCCAGTACTTC
TRBJ2-2	TRBV30	-	-	CAWISSRELFF	TGTGCCTGGATCAGTTCCCGGGAGCTGTTTTTT
TRBJ1-4	TRBV6-1	-	-	CASGEGANEKLFF	TGTGCCAGTGGAGAAGGTGCTAATGAAAAACTGTTTTTT
TRBJ2-3	TRBV4-3	-	-	CASSHGTSGMTDTQYF	TGCGCCAGCAGCCACGGGACTTCTGGGATGACAGATACGCAGTATTTT
TRBJ2-7	TRBV6-6	-	TRBD2	CASRSSGGDSYEQYF	TGTGCCAGCAGGAGTAGCGGGGGGGACTCCTACGAGCAGTACTTC
TRBJ1-4	TRBV29-1	-	-	CSVAGQSNEKLFF	TGCAGCGTTGCCGGACAGTCTAATGAAAAACTGTTTTTT
TRBJ2-1	TRBV18	-	-	CASSPGTGGPNEQFF	TGTGCCAGCTCACCCGGGACTGGCGGTCCCAATGAGCAGTTCTTC
TRBJ2-7	TRBV15	-	-	CATSEKWPVQYF	TGTGCCACCTCCGAAAAGTGGCCCGTTCAGTACTTC
TRBJ1-6	TRBV5-1	once	-	CASSLVHQGSSYNSPLHF	TGCGCCAGCAGCTTGGTGCACCAGGGGAGCTCCTATAATTCACCCCTCCACTTT
TRBJ2-7	TRBV2	-	-	CASLAGHDFYEQYF	TGTGCCAGCCTTGCGGGCCATGACTTCTACGAGCAGTACTTC